In its sample, the clone carrying this T cell receptor (beta chain) was seen a few times. The Seattle patients, enrolled during active infection, were followed longitudinally. The sample originates from a study of blood T cell repertoires in COVID-19. For the study at large: The United States, Italy and Spain supplied acute and convalescent COVID-19 samples. T cells, B-cell-depleted T cells, or PBMCs provided the cDNA or gDNA that served as material.

In the study's own analysis: For nucleated cells, counts were estimated from reference gene primer amplification. The protocol was immunoSEQ multiplex PCR, while the TCRdb copy is restricted to in-frame clones and leaves out a portion. That table gives V, J and clone size, and the DNA gave D and trimming. Of 250,000 to 350,000 clones listed, approximately 91% are singletons. This receptor was identified in a woman under 40 with COVID-19, enrolled during active disease. The material sequenced was peripheral blood.

The DNA of the CDR3 is TGTGCCAGCACCCTCGACACCTCTGGAAACACCATATATTTT. It codes for CASTLDTSGNTIYF. V and J are TRBV7-9 and TRBJ1-3, with D uncertain. Germline CDR1 and CDR2: SEHNR and FQNEAQ (reference sequence). V shed 7 bases and J shed 0 bases, with 10 bases lying between them. The CDR3 covers 14 residues.